This T cell receptor (beta chain) was captured in a study of beta chain features in type 1 diabetes. Points from the study as a whole: People with Type 1 diabetes carried modestly yet significantly shorter TCRB CDR3s in all four CD4+ subsets.

Heparinised blood was drawn once per donor, averaging roughly 120 mL. Sequencing targeted expressed TCRB transcripts, as all isolated RNA had been reverse transcribed. Only in-frame clones appear in the TCRdb table, and some are missing; sequencing was by immunoSEQ multiplex PCR. The sample lists about 150,000 clones, approximately 7.9% seen once, with under 0.55% in the top ten. This CDR3 is built from 13 residues. Germline CDR1 is MDHEN and CDR2 is SYDVKM. Deletions cut 6 bases from V and 4 bases from J, with 11 bases between. Concerning this clone itself: What it recognizes is unknown.

Sample: central memory CD4+ T cells from blood. The clonotype comes from a man aged 18 to 35 with type 1 diabetes. The chain employs TRBV28 and TRBJ2-3; D might be TRBD2 (5 bases). The CDR3, as DNA: TGTGCCAGCAGCCCGGGGATAGCAGATACGCAGTATTTT. Translation: CASSPGIADTQYF.